This note documents a single T cell receptor (beta chain) sequence. Its matching antigen is unknown. Trimming took off 3 bases at V and 6 bases at J, with 19 bases between the two ends. Germline CDR1 reads SGHDT; CDR2 reads YYEEEE. The CDR3 length is 16 residues. This sample is part of a study of response to subunit inactivated influenza vaccine. Broader study findings: Each seasonal influenza vaccination, the authors suggested, recruits few new T cells.

TCRdb reprocessed the RT-PCR reads via MiXCR and lists one record per CDR3 protein. The data contain a few hundred thousand distinct CDR3 sequences, approximately 23% of them seen just once; the ten biggest clones take up 9% to 12%. This chain connects TRBV5-6 to TRBJ2-1; D possibly corresponds to TRBD1 (6 bases). This TCR derives from a man between 50 and 75 years old who received an inactivated influenza vaccine. Sample: PBMCs from blood, taken less than 22 months after vaccination. The CDR3 nucleotides read TGTGCCAGCAGCTATCCCCGGGGACGGGACATCAATGAGCAGTTCTTC. Its translation: CASSYPRGRDINEQFF. The full variable domain, with the rest looked up from reference TRBV5-6 and TRBJ2-1, is DAGVTQSPTHLIKTRGQQVTLRCSPKSGHDTVSWYQQALGQGPQFIFQYYEEEERQRGNFPDRFSGHQFPNYSSELNVNALLLGDSALYLCASSYPRGRDINEQFFGPGTRLTVL.